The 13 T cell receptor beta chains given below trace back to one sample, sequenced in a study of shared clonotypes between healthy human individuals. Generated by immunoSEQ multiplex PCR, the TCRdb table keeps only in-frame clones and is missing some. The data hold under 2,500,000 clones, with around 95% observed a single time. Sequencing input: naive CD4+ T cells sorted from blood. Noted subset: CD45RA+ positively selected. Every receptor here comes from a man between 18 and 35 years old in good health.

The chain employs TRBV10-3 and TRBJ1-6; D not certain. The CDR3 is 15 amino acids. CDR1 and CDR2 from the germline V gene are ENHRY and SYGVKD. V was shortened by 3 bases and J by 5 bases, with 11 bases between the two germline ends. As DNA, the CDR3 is TGTGCCATCAGTGACATCGGACTAAATAATTCACCCCTCCACTTT. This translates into CAISDIGLNNSPLHF.

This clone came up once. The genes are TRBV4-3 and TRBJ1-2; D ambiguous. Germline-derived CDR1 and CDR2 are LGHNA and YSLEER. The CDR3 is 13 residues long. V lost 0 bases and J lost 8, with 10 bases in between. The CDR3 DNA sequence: TGCGCCAGCAGCCAAGACAAGAAGGGCGGCTACACCTTC. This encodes CASSQDKKGGYTF.

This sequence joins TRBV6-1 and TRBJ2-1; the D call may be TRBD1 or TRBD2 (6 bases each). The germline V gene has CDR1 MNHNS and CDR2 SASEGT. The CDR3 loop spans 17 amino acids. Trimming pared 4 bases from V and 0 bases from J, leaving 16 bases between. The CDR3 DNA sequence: TGTGCCAGCAGTGCTCCCGGGGGCCCTAGCTCCTACAATGAGCAGTTCTTC. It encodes CASSAPGGPSSYNEQFF.

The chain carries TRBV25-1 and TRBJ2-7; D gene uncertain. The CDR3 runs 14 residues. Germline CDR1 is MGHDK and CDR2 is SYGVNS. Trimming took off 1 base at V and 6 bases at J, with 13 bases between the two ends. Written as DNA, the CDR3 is TGTGCCAGCAGTGAATTAGGATTTAGAGGCGAGCAGTACTTC. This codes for CASSELGFRGEQYF.

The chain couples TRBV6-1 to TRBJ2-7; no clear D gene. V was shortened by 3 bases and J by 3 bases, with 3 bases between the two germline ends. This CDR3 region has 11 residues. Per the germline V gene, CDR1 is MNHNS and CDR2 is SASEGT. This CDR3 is CASSDYYEQYF. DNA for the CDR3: TGTGCCAGCAGTGACTACTACGAGCAGTACTTC.

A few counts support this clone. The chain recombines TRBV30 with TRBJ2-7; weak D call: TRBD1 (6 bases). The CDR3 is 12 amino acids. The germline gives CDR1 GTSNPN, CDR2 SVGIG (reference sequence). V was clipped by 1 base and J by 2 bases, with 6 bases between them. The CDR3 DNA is TGTGCCTGGAGTGGGGACACCTACGAGCAGTACTTC. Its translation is CAWSGDTYEQYF.

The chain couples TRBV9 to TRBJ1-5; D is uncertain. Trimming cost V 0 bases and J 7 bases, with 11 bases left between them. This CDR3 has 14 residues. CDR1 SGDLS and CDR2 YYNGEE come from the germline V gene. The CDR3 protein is CASSVGNSLQPQHF. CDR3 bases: TGTGCCAGCAGCGTAGGAAATAGCTTACAGCCCCAGCATTTT.

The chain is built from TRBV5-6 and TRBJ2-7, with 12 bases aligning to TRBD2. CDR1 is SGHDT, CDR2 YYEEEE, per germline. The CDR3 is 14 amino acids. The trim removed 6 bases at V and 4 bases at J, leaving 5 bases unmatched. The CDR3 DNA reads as TGTGCCAGCACCGAGACTAGCGGGAGTTACGAGCAGTACTTC. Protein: CASTETSGSYEQYF.

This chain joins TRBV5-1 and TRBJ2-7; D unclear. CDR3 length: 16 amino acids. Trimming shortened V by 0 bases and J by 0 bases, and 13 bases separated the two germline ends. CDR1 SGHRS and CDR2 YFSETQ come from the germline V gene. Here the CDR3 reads CASSLGGSQTSYEQYF. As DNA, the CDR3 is TGCGCCAGCAGCTTGGGGGGTAGTCAGACCTCCTACGAGCAGTACTTC. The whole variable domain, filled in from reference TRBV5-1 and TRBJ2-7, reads KAGVTQTPRYLIKTRGQQVTLSCSPISGHRSVSWYQQTPGQGLQFLFEYFSETQRNKGNFPGRFSGRQFSNSRSEMNVSTLELGDSALYLCASSLGGSQTSYEQYFGPGTRLTVT.

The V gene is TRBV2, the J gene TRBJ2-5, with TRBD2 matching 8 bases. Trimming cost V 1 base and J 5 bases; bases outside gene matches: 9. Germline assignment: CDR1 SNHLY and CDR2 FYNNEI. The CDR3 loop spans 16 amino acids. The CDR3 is CASSEGGTRSSETQYF. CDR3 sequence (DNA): TGTGCCAGCAGTGAAGGGGGGACTAGGTCTAGCGAGACCCAGTACTTC.

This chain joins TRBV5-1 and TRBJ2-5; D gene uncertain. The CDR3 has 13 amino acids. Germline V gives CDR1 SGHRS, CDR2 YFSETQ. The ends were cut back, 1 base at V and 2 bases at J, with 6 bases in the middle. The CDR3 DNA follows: TGCGCCAGCAGCTTGTTCCCTCAAGAGACCCAGTACTTC. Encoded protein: CASSLFPQETQYF. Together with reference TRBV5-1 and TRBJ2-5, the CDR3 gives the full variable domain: KAGVTQTPRYLIKTRGQQVTLSCSPISGHRSVSWYQQTPGQGLQFLFEYFSETQRNKGNFPGRFSGRQFSNSRSEMNVSTLELGDSALYLCASSLFPQETQYFGPGTRLLVL.

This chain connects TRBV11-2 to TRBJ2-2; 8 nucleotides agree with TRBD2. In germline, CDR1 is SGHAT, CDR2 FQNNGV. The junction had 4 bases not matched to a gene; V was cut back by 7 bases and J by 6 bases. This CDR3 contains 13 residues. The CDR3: CASTSREAGELFF. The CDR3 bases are TGTGCCAGCACCTCGCGGGAGGCCGGGGAGCTGTTTTTT.

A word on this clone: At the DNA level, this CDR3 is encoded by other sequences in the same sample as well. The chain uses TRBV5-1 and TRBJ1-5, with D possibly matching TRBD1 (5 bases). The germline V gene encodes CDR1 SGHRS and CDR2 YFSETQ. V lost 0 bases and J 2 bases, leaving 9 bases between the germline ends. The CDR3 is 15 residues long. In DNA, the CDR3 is TGCGCCAGCAGCTTGGAAGGGGTAGGCAATCAGCCCCAGCATTTT. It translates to CASSLEGVGNQPQHF.